The T cell receptor beta chain described here comes from a study of cytomegalovirus exposure and HLA in healthy donors. Study results and limitations: Later, an analysis found that common viral pathogens appeared to be linked with several of the most significant clusters.

PCR was performed using 60 Vbeta and 13 Jbeta primers. Assay used: immunoSEQ multiplex PCR; TCRdb lists only in-frame clones, some missing. The repertoire holds some 200,000 clones, with 70% to 80% as singletons. The CDR3 has 12 amino acids. Germline V lookup: CDR1 MNHEY, CDR2 SVGAGI. As to this clone: The antigen is not known. At one end the junction does not follow the germline gene, possibly because of a read error.

The chain links TRBV6-5 to TRBJ1-4, with 8 bases identical to TRBD1. This sequence was found in a girl aged 5-17 years in good health and CMV-seropositive. The sample comprised PBMCs. CDR3 loop: CTSRTGKKKLFF. The CDR3 coding sequence is TGTACCAGCAGGACAGGGAAGAAAAAACTGTTTTTT.